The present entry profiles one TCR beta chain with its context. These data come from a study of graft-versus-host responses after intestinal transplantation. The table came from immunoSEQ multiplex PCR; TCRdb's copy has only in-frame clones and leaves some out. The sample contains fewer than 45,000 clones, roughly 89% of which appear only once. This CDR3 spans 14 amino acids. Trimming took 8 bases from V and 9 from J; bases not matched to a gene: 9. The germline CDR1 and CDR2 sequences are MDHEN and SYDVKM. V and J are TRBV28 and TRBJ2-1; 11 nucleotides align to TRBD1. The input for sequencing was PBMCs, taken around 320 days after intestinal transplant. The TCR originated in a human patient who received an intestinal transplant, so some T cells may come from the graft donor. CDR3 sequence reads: CASLDRGQSTEQFF. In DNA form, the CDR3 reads TGTGCCAGCCTGGACAGGGGGCAGTCCACTGAGCAGTTCTTC.